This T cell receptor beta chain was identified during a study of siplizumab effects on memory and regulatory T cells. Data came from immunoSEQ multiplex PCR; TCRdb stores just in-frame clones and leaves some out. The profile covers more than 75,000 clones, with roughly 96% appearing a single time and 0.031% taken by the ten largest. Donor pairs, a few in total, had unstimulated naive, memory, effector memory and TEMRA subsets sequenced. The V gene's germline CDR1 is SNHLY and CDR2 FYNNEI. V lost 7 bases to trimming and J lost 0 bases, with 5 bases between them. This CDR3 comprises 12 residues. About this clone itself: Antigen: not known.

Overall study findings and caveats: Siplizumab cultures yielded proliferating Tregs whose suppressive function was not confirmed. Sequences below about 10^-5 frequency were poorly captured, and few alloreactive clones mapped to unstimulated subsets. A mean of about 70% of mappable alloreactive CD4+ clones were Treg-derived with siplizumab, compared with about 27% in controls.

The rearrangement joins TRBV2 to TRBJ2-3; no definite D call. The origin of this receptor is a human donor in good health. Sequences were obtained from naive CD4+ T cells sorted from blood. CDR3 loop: CASTSSTDTQYF. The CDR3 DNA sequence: TGTGCCAGCACCTCCAGCACAGATACGCAGTATTTT.